The rows below give T cell receptor beta chains drawn from one sample of a study of CD8 T cells in Susac syndrome. TCRdb used MiXCR to reprocess the immunoSEQ multiplex PCR reads, holding one entry per CDR3 protein. This table has more than 150,000 distinct CDR3 sequences, around 93% appearing once. Sequencing used CD8+ T cells from PBMCs. The receptors come from a human donor with Susac syndrome. Both conserved end residues are trimmed from each CDR3.

v_gene	j_gene	CDR3aa
TRBV9	TRBJ2-7	ASSVEGSGSYEQY
TRBV3-1	TRBJ1-1	ASSQDLLRGTGNTEAF
TRBV6-5	TRBJ2-7	ASSSPPSLETYEQY
TRBV12-3/TRBV12-4	TRBJ2-1	ASSPPWTGENEQF
TRBV7-9	TRBJ2-2	ASSSREKGTGELF
TRBV20-1	TRBJ2-1	SASGGDIQDSYNEQF
TRBV2	TRBJ2-5	ASSPGLAWGETQY
TRBV3-1	TRBJ2-5	ASSHGTYQETQY
TRBV29-1	TRBJ2-7	SVEGVRDSTSYEQY
TRBV2	TRBJ2-3	AHTGHTTDTQY
TRBV4-1	TRBJ2-3	ASSQPRERTTDTQY
TRBV6-5	TRBJ1-3	ASSRRQVAGNTIY
TRBV2	TRBJ1-5	ASRDTGVAQPQH
TRBV20-1	TRBJ2-1	SARDEITGIYEQF
TRBV30	TRBJ1-1	AWSLGENTEAF
TRBV29-1	TRBJ1-2	SVDGSYGYT
TRBV9	TRBJ2-1	ASSPAGSSYNEQF
TRBV29-1	TRBJ1-1	SARREANTEAF
TRBV19	TRBJ1-5	ASSIGDRALGPQH
TRBV6-5	TRBJ1-6	ASSYEGRGSPLH
TRBV27	TRBJ2-1	ASSLGGGRNEQF
TRBV9	TRBJ2-2	ASSPAGNTGELF
TRBV20-1	TRBJ1-5	SVPIQGANQPQH
TRBV9	TRBJ1-2	ASSVATGIYGYT
TRBV4-1	TRBJ2-7	ASSGGRGIGRNEQY
TRBV28	TRBJ2-1	ASSLFAGGLNEQF
TRBV5-6	TRBJ2-1	ASSLDLEQF
TRBV13	TRBJ2-2	ASSLGRYRRPNTGELF
TRBV24-1	TRBJ2-1	ATSGTGDNEQF
TRBV6-5	TRBJ2-7	ASGFRGEQY
TRBV20-1	TRBJ2-1	SARGTSTSGGRDHNEQF
TRBV4-1	TRBJ2-2	ASSQGLAGQTGELF